These 8 T cell receptor beta chains were all obtained from the same sample, sequenced in a study of T cells in Graves' hyperthyroidism and ophthalmopathy. TCR beta CDR3 sequences were amplified from RNA transcripts. First-round RT-PCR with HTBI primers amplified the TCR CDR3 region. TCRdb ran MiXCR on the multiplex PCR reads and lists one entry per CDR3 protein. The sample has 470,000 or so distinct CDR3 sequences, roughly 20% seen once; the top ten hold around 27%. The sample taken for sequencing was blood. These receptors all come from a man aged 18 to 29 with Graves' hyperthyroidism.

Only a few counts were recorded for this clonotype. Just one base apart from a much larger clone, this may be a read error. CDR3 sequence: CASGGPPTNHGYTF. Here the CDR3 DNA reads TGTGCCAGCGGAGGGCCGCCCACTAACCATGGCTACACCTTC. The V and J genes are TRBV6-5 and TRBJ1-2; D is undetermined. Germline values: CDR1 MNHEY, CDR2 SVGAGI. The CDR3 spans 14 residues.

A note on this clonotype: An end of the junction differs from the germline gene, which may be a read error. The chain joins TRBV11-1 to TRBJ2-7; 7 bases line up with TRBD1. CDR1 and CDR2 from the germline V gene are SGHAT and FQDESV (reference sequence). This CDR3 has 16 residues. CDR3: CASGLSTGTSYYEQYF. CDR3 nucleotide sequence: TGTGCCAGCGGCTTATCGACAGGGACGTCTTACTACGAGCAGTACTTC.

The sample holds many counts of this clonotype. The J gene is TRBJ2-2, the V gene TRBV7-2; D uncertain. The V and J ends lost 1 base and 6 bases respectively, with 9 bases between them. The CDR3 has 14 residues. Germline-derived CDR1 and CDR2 are SGHTA and FQGNSA. CDR3 in DNA: TGTGCCAGCAGCTTAGAGGTGGGCTCCGGGGAGCTGTTTTTT. Amino acids: CASSLEVGSGELFF.

This clonotype was seen ten or more times. The V and J genes are TRBV5-1 and TRBJ1-1, with D unclear. Germline CDR1 reads SGHRS; CDR2 reads YFSETQ. V was pared by 4 bases and J by 3 bases, with 7 bases between. The CDR3 is 12 amino acids. CDR3 bases: TGCGCCAGCAGCCACAAGGACACTGAAGCTTTCTTT. This sequence encodes CASSHKDTEAFF.

This clonotype was counted ten times or more. The chain recombines TRBV20-1 with TRBJ2-5; 8 bases agree with TRBD2. Germline trimming cut 6 bases from V and 5 bases from J; bases unmatched to any gene: 14. CDR1 and CDR2 (germline): DFQATT, SNEGSKA (reference sequence). The length of the CDR3 is 15 residues. CDR3 nucleotides: TGCAGTGCCCAGACGGGGAGCGGGGGAGGCGAGACCCAGTACTTC. This gives the protein CSAQTGSGGGETQYF.

This clonotype occurred a few times. The V and J genes are TRBV20-1 and TRBJ2-7, with TRBD2 matching over 8 bases. J gave up 3 bases and V 3 bases, and 7 bases lay outside the gene matches. CDR3 length: 14 residues. Germline V CDR1 and CDR2: DFQATT, SNEGSKA (reference sequence). Here the CDR3 DNA reads TGCAGTGCTAGCCGGGGGGGAGTAGTCTACGAGCAGTACTTC. This gives the protein CSASRGGVVYEQYF.

This clonotype was counted at least ten times. The chain links TRBV12-3 or TRBV12-4 to TRBJ2-5; the match to TRBD2 covers 8 bases. V was clipped by 6 bases and J by 1 base; unmatched bases: 7. CDR3 length: 15 amino acids. The CDR3 protein is CASRAHRGGQETQYF. The CDR3 DNA is TGTGCCAGCAGAGCCCACCGGGGGGGCCAAGAGACCCAGTACTTC.

CDR3 sequence (DNA): TGTGCCAGCAGCCGACAGGGGTGGATCTACGAGCAGTACTTC. This encodes CASSRQGWIYEQYF. The rearrangement joins TRBV14 to TRBJ2-7; 8 bases match TRBD1. Trimming took 4 bases from V and 3 from J; bases not matched to a gene: 5. The CDR3 is 14 residues long. The germline V gene encodes CDR1 SGHDN and CDR2 FVKESK.